This TCR beta chain originates from a study of cytomegalovirus exposure and HLA in healthy donors. Though probably carrying unrecorded immune exposures, donors were nominally healthy at sampling. CDR1 MNHNS and CDR2 SASEGT come from the germline V gene. The ends were cut back, 6 bases at V and 5 bases at J, with 7 bases in the middle. The CDR3 extends over 11 amino acids. General observations from the study: Three of the chains that were CMV-associated were confirmed in vitro to be specific for CMV antigens. Sequencing probably produced one cluster of sequence variants that were highly shared. Analysis was carried out at a later point, and it linked a missense DCLRE1C variant to TCR beta V- and J-gene trimming.

The PCR contained 60 Vbeta and 13 Jbeta primers. The table came from immunoSEQ multiplex PCR; TCRdb's copy has only in-frame clones and leaves some out. The data contain about 180,000 clones, roughly 78% of them singletons. Comment on this clone: Its specificity is unknown.

The TCR was taken from a woman in her thirties or forties in good health and CMV-seronegative. This rearrangement joins TRBV6-1 to TRBJ2-5; D unresolved. The source material was PBMCs. The CDR3 region is CASRQLETQYF. CDR3 coding DNA: TGTGCCAGCAGACAGCTTGAGACCCAGTACTTC.